The rows below give T cell receptor beta chains drawn from one sample of a study of regulatory dendritic cells for organ transplantation. What these receptors recognize is not known. Measured with immunoSEQ multiplex PCR; TCRdb has only the in-frame clones, and not every one. The table includes around 19,000 clones, over 75% detected once. Sequences were obtained from naive CD4+ T cells from blood cultured with regulatory dendritic cells. Every receptor here comes from a human donor in good health. Both conserved end residues are part of each CDR3. A D gene is named only where the DNA matches it firmly. Size is stated for part of the rows, as once, few or many counts, or as a class when the clone is expanded.

v_gene	abundance	d_gene	j_gene	CDR3nt	CDR3aa
TRBV4-2	NA	NA	TRBJ2-7	TGTGCCAGCAGCCCCCAGCGGGGACACTACGAGCAGTACTTC	CASSPQRGHYEQYF
TRBV30	NA	NA	TRBJ2-6	TGTGCCTGGAGTGTCCTCTCTGGGGCCAACGTCCTGACTTTC	CAWSVLSGANVLTF
TRBV11-3	NA	TRBD1	TRBJ2-4	TGTGCCAGCAGCTTAGGACAGGGGAACACAAAAGACAAAAACATTCAGTACTTC	CASSLGQGNTKDKNIQYF
TRBV11-1	NA	NA	TRBJ2-1	TGTGCCACCACTTTATCCCAGATCCTCGGGAATGAGCAGTTCTTC	CATTLSQILGNEQFF
TRBV20-1	NA	NA	TRBJ2-3	TGCAGTACGCAACGCACAGATACGCAGTATTTT	CSTQRTDTQYF
TRBV18	NA	TRBD1	TRBJ2-7	TGTGCCAGCTCACCAACGGGACAGGGGGCCTACGAGCAGTACTTC	CASSPTGQGAYEQYF
TRBV11-2	NA	NA	TRBJ1-2	TGTGCCAGCAGCTTAGAAAGGGCGGGAGCGGAGCTATTC	CASSLERAGAELF
TRBV5-1	NA	NA	TRBJ2-5	TGCGCCAGCAGCAGGGGACTTAAAAAAGAAGAGACCCAGTACTTC	CASSRGLKKEETQYF
TRBV4-2	NA	NA	TRBJ1-4	TGTGCCAGCAGCCAAGATCTGCCGCAATTACCCGGATGGGGTGAAAAACTGTTTTTT	CASSQDLPQLPGWGEKLFF
TRBV2	NA	TRBD1	TRBJ1-4	TGTGCCAGCAGTGAAGGAGACAGGGGGCATGAAAAACTGTTTTTT	CASSEGDRGHEKLFF
TRBV18	NA	NA	TRBJ2-2	TGTGCCAGCTCGTCAAATACAGGGCTTACGAACACCGGGGAGCTGTTTTTT	CASSSNTGLTNTGELFF
TRBV18	NA	NA	TRBJ1-2	TGTGCCAGCTCACCGAGTCCAGACGCTTATGGCTACACCTTC	CASSPSPDAYGYTF
TRBV7-2	NA	TRBD2	TRBJ2-5	TGTGCCAGCAGCTTTCGGGAGCGGGGGTGGGAGACCCAGTACTTC	CASSFRERGWETQYF
TRBV2	NA	TRBD1	TRBJ1-1	TGTGCCAGCACCCCCGGACAGGGAGAAGCTTTCTTT	CASTPGQGEAFF
TRBV2	once	NA	TRBJ2-5	TGTGCCAGCATTGGGACTGGGGCCTCGTTGACCCAGTACTTC	CASIGTGASLTQYF
TRBV9	NA	NA	TRBJ2-2	TGTGCCAGCAGCGTAGTCAGTGGCGGGGAGCTGTTTTTT	CASSVVSGGELFF
TRBV4-1	once	TRBD2	TRBJ2-1	TGCGCCAGCAGCCAGGGACTAGCGGGGGGGTTGATCAATGAGCAGTTCTTC	CASSQGLAGGLINEQFF
TRBV18	NA	NA	TRBJ2-1	TGTGCCAGCTCACCACCTGTCTACTACAATGAGCAGTTCTTC	CASSPPVYYNEQFF
TRBV29-1	NA	NA	TRBJ1-5	TGCAGCGTTAGGTCCAGCTTCAATCAGCCCCAGCATTTT	CSVRSSFNQPQHF
TRBV5-4	NA	TRBD2	TRBJ2-7	TGTGCCAGCAGCGAGAGCGGGAGGGACTACTACGAGCAGTACTTC	CASSESGRDYYEQYF
TRBV4-3	NA	NA	TRBJ1-3	TGCGCCAGCAGCCAGAACCCCCCGGGACTTGGAAACACCATATATTTT	CASSQNPPGLGNTIYF
TRBV6-6	NA	NA	TRBJ1-5	TGTGCCAGCAGGACACCTGGGGAACGGAACAATCAGCCCCAGCATTTT	CASRTPGERNNQPQHF
TRBV7-8	NA	TRBD2	TRBJ2-1	TGTGCCAGCAGCGTCAACTCTGCTAGCGGGGGGCAGGATGAGCAGTTCTTC	CASSVNSASGGQDEQFF
TRBV30	NA	NA	TRBJ2-1	TGTGCCTGGAGGGGGAGGCGGGATGAGCAGTTCTTC	CAWRGRRDEQFF
TRBV6-1	NA	NA	TRBJ1-5	TGTGCCAGCAGTGACGTCCTAGGATTTAGCAATCAGCCCCAGCATTTT	CASSDVLGFSNQPQHF
TRBV19	NA	TRBD2	TRBJ2-2	TGTGCCAGTAGTAAAGCGGGGGTAAACACCGGGGAGCTGTTTTTT	CASSKAGVNTGELFF
TRBV10-3	once	NA	TRBJ1-3	TGTGCCATCAGGGACCTAGTGGACACCATATATTTT	CAIRDLVDTIYF
TRBV2	NA	NA	TRBJ1-4	TGTGCCAGCAGTCGGACGGTGTTTAATGAAAAACTGTTTTTT	CASSRTVFNEKLFF
TRBV15	NA	NA	TRBJ1-6	TGTGCCACCAGCAGAGATGGGAGGGACGTGGGCGATAATTCACCCCTCCACTTT	CATSRDGRDVGDNSPLHF
TRBV30	NA	NA	TRBJ2-2	TGTGCCTGGAGTGTACGGACACGAACCGGGGAGCTGTTTTTT	CAWSVRTRTGELFF
TRBV5-1	once	TRBD2	TRBJ2-1	TGCGCCAGCAGCGGGGCGGTCCGGCGGGAGTGGACGGACGAGCAGTTCTTC	CASSGAVRREWTDEQFF
TRBV5-4	NA	NA	TRBJ1-2	TGTGCCAGCAGCTTGGACTGGGATGGCTACACCTTC	CASSLDWDGYTF
TRBV5-4	NA	TRBD2	TRBJ2-5	TGTGCCAGCAGCTCCGACCCCGGGACTAGCTATAGGGAGACCCAGTACTTC	CASSSDPGTSYRETQYF
TRBV7-2	NA	TRBD1	TRBJ2-6	TGTGCCAGCAGTCGGACAGGGAGCTCTGGGGCCAACGTCCTGACTTTC	CASSRTGSSGANVLTF
TRBV19	NA	TRBD1	TRBJ1-3	TGTGCCAGTAGTTTAAGGACAGGGTATGGAAACACCATATATTTT	CASSLRTGYGNTIYF
TRBV27	NA	NA	TRBJ2-7	TGTGCCAGCAGGAGAGTAAAGTCCTACGAGCAGTACTTC	CASRRVKSYEQYF
TRBV7-6	once	NA	TRBJ2-7	TGTGCCAGCACGAGCAACTCCTACGAGCAGTACTTC	CASTSNSYEQYF
TRBV10-3	NA	NA	TRBJ2-7	TGTGCCGTCAGTCGCCCGGACAGCTCCTACGAGCAGTACTTC	CAVSRPDSSYEQYF
TRBV19	NA	TRBD2	TRBJ2-3	TGTGCCAGTAGTATCCTAGCGGGGGGAAGCACAGATACGCAGTATTTT	CASSILAGGSTDTQYF
TRBV25-1	NA	NA	TRBJ1-4	TGTGCCAGCAGTGGAGGGAGGGGTCGCGAAAAACTGTTTTTT	CASSGGRGREKLFF
TRBV6-5	NA	NA	TRBJ2-3	TGTGCCAGCAGTGTGAGATCTAGCACAGATACGCAGTATTTT	CASSVRSSTDTQYF
TRBV4-3	NA	NA	TRBJ2-2	TGCGCCAGCAGCCAAGAGGTTAGACGGGGGACCGGGGAGCTGTTTTTT	CASSQEVRRGTGELFF
TRBV4-3	NA	TRBD2	TRBJ2-7	TGCGCCAGCAGCCAAGTGGTAAGCGGGAGGTCCCACGAGCAGTACTTC	CASSQVVSGRSHEQYF
TRBV11-1	NA	NA	TRBJ2-3	TGTGCCAGCAGCTTAGGACGGCGGACAGATACGCAGTATTTT	CASSLGRRTDTQYF
TRBV18	NA	NA	TRBJ2-5	TGTGCCGGCTCACCTGCGGAAGAGACCCAGTACTTC	CAGSPAEETQYF
TRBV10-1	NA	NA	TRBJ1-1	TGCGCCAGCAGTGAGACGGACAGTTACACTGAAGCTTTCTTT	CASSETDSYTEAFF
TRBV4-3	NA	NA	TRBJ1-1	TGCGCCAGCAGCCCGACGGTGGAGATCAACACTGAAGCTTTCTTT	CASSPTVEINTEAFF
TRBV4-1	NA	TRBD2	TRBJ2-7	TGCGCCAGCAGCCAGGGGGGGACCGGGACTAGGGTCTACGAGCAGTACTTC	CASSQGGTGTRVYEQYF
TRBV5-4	NA	NA	TRBJ2-2	TGTGCCAGCAGCTTACCCCCGGGACAGAACACCGGGGAGCTGTTTTTT	CASSLPPGQNTGELFF
TRBV7-6	NA	NA	TRBJ2-7	TGTGCCAGCAGCTTAAGGGGCCCACTCTACGAGCAGTACTTC	CASSLRGPLYEQYF
TRBV4-3	NA	NA	TRBJ2-2	TGCGCCAGCAGTTGGGAACACACCGGGGAGCTGTTTTTT	CASSWEHTGELFF
TRBV11-2	NA	NA	TRBJ2-2	TGTGCCAGCAGCTTAGTACAGGGCGTAGGAACCGGGGAGCTGTTTTTT	CASSLVQGVGTGELFF